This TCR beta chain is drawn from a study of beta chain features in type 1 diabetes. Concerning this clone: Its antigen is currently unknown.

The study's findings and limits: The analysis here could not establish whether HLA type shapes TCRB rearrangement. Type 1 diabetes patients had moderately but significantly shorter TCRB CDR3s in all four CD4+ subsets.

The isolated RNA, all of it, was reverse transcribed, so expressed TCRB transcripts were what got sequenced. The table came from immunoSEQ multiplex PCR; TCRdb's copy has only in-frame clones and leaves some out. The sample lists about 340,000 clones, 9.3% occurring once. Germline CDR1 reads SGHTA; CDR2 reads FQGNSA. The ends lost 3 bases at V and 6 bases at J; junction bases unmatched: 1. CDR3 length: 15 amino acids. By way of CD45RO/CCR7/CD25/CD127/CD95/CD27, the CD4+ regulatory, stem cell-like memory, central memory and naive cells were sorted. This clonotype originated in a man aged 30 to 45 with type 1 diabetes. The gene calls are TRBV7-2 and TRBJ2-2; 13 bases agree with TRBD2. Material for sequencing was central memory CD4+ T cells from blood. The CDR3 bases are TGTGCCAGCAGCTTCGGACTAGCGGGGGCCGGGGAGCTGTTTTTT. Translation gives CASSFGLAGAGELFF.